Sequencing of this T cell receptor (beta chain) was carried out in a study of vaccination effects on CD4 cells after COVID-19. CD4+ T cells specific for antigen were expanded with viral peptide pools by the ViraFEST assay before sequencing. After less than 11 days in culture, the CD4+ T cells were isolated. This person's SARS-CoV-2 infection, confirmed by PCR, occurred between March and December 2020. The repertoire was sequenced with immunoSEQ multiplex PCR; TCRdb's copy has only in-frame clones and lacks some. The sample lists under 55,000 clones, 75% occurring once. As regards this clone: Its specificity is not known. Other DNA sequences in the same sample also yield this CDR3.

The sequence came from a human donor who had a prior SARS-CoV-2 infection. Sequencing was performed on CD4+ T cells from PBMCs cultured with a peptide pool, taken before COVID-19 vaccination.

This chain's CDR3 is CATSRVATNEKLFF. The CDR3, as DNA: TGTGCCACCAGCAGAGTTGCAACTAATGAAAAACTGTTTTTT. V is TRBV15 and J is TRBJ1-4, with D hard to call. Germline CDR1 and CDR2: LNHNV and YYDKDF (reference sequence). The CDR3 has 14 residues. Trimming took off 1 base at V and 0 bases at J, with 3 bases between the two ends.